A single T cell receptor (beta chain) is shown here with its context. The target antigen is unknown. Generated by immunoSEQ multiplex PCR, the TCRdb table keeps only in-frame clones and is missing some. The sample has around 39,000 clones; around 82% are singletons. These data originate in a study of OX40 agonist ivuxolimab in advanced cancers. Study details: Each patient was given ivuxolimab into a vein every 2 weeks, at 0.01 to 10 mg/kg. Study results and limitations: Low normalized T-cell clonal expansion was also seen in some nonresponders.

The CDR3 has 14 residues. Germline values: CDR1 SGHNT, CDR2 YYREEE (reference sequence). V lost 2 bases to trimming and J lost 0 bases; unmatched junction nucleotides: 0. J is TRBJ2-5 and V is TRBV5-4; TRBD2 aligns across 8 bases. This sequence was found in an adult with an advanced solid tumor such as melanoma, head and neck, liver or kidney cancer. The sample was CD4+ or CD8+ T cells sorted from blood, taken in a trial of the OX40 agonist ivuxolimab. CDR3 sequence (DNA): TGTGCCAGCAGCTTTAGCGGGAACCAAGAGACCCAGTACTTC. It is translated as CASSFSGNQETQYF.